The present T cell receptor beta chain was sequenced within a study of blood T cell repertoires in COVID-19. Study summary: Specimens from acute and convalescent COVID-19 originated in the United States, Italy and Spain. PBMCs, B-cell-depleted T cells, or T cells provided the cDNA or gDNA that made up the material.

Authors' processing steps: Amplifying reference gene primers gave estimates of nucleated cell counts. Some clones are missing from TCRdb's copy, which holds only in-frame ones; the method was immunoSEQ multiplex PCR. From that table come the V and J calls and clone size; the DNA was used to work out D and trimming. The table lists about 350,000 clones, about nine tenths of them singletons. In Seattle, patients joined the study during active infection and were tracked longitudinally. CDR1 MNHNS and CDR2 SASEGT come from the germline V gene. The CDR3 is made up of 15 amino acids. The V end was cut by 0 bases, the J end by 6 bases, with 9 bases between.

The V call is TRBV6-1, the J call TRBJ1-6; possible D gene TRBD1, 6 bases. Input material: peripheral blood. The receptor was derived from a woman between 65 and 79 years old with COVID-19, enrolled during active disease. CDR3 residues: CASSEADRRNSPLHF. CDR3 DNA: TGTGCCAGCAGTGAAGCAGACAGGCGTAATTCACCCCTCCACTTT.